The 15 T cell receptor beta chains below come from one sample, sequenced in a study of early T cells in non-severe SARS-CoV-2 infection (dated by TCRdb to about 2021). The method was 5' RACE. Sequencing relied on a NextSeq 500. The raw public reads went through TCRdb reprocessing: fastp at Q25, MiXCR clone calling, in-frame beta chains kept. Duplicate CDR3 protein sequences are folded into a single record with the most common DNA and genes. This sample has tens of thousands of distinct CDR3 sequences in its table, and around an eighth of those were observed once. Less than 6% of the sample is in the top ten clones. The material sequenced was whole blood. The receptors here all came from an adult who was a healthcare worker with PCR-confirmed SARS-CoV-2 infection or an uninfected control (not recorded which).

At least ten counts were recorded for this clonotype. This rearrangement joins TRBV5-1 to TRBJ1-2; TRBD1 matches at 10 bases. CDR1 and CDR2 from the germline V gene are SGHRS and YFSETQ. This CDR3 is 15 amino acids long. The V segment lost 4 bases and the J segment 3 bases; nucleotides outside the gene matches: 6. The DNA for the CDR3 is TGCGCCAGCAGCCGGACAGGGGGAACCGACTATGGCTACACCTTC. Translating it yields CASSRTGGTDYGYTF. The full variable domain, in which reference TRBV5-1 and TRBJ1-2 provide the parts outside the CDR3, is KAGVTQTPRYLIKTRGQQVTLSCSPISGHRSVSWYQQTPGQGLQFLFEYFSETQRNKGNFPGRFSGRQFSNSRSEMNVSTLELGDSALYLCASSRTGGTDYGYTFGSGTRLTVV.

The chain joins TRBV6-5 to TRBJ2-7; either TRBD1 or TRBD2 may fit D (6 bases each). V lost 5 bases and J lost 2, with 16 bases in between. The CDR3 has 15 residues. Germline V CDR1 and CDR2: MNHEY, SVGAGI. The CDR3 spells CASSRSTGAAYEQYF. The DNA for the CDR3 is TGTGCCAGCAGTCGGTCAACGGGGGCTGCCTACGAGCAGTACTTC.

This chain joins TRBV7-2 and TRBJ2-1; 13 bases agree with TRBD2. With V trimmed by 1 base and J by 2 bases, 2 bases remained unmatched. From germline, CDR1 is SGHTA and CDR2 FQGNSA. The CDR3 sequence is 17 residues long. The CDR3 DNA reads TGTGCCAGCAGCTTAGTCGGGACTAGCGGGACCTACAATGAGCAGTTCTTC. Protein: CASSLVGTSGTYNEQFF.

This clonotype was detected a few times. The chain employs TRBV2 and TRBJ1-1; no clear D gene. Trimming stripped 8 bases from V and 3 bases from J, with 13 bases between. This CDR3 region has 13 residues. The germline V gene encodes CDR1 SNHLY and CDR2 FYNNEI. The CDR3 loop is CASAFYGDTEAFF. The CDR3 nucleotides read TGTGCCAGCGCATTTTACGGGGACACTGAAGCTTTCTTT.

This clonotype was seen more than once but under ten times. V usage is TRBV12-3 or TRBV12-4 and J usage is TRBJ1-2; no clear D. The length of the CDR3 is 12 residues. V was clipped by 5 bases and J by 4 bases, with 8 bases between them. CDR3 amino acids: CASSPSGYGYTF. CDR3 coding DNA: TGTGCCAGCAGTCCATCGGGCTATGGCTACACCTTC.

The J gene is TRBJ1-2, the V gene TRBV20-1; no definite D call. CDR1 DFQATT and CDR2 SNEGSKA come from the germline V gene (reference sequence). With 6 bases removed from V and 0 bases from J, the gap between germline ends came to 17 bases. The CDR3 covers 15 residues. Here the CDR3 DNA reads TGCAGTGCCCCGGTCGTAGAGGGATCTAACTATGGCTACACCTTC. Its translation is CSAPVVEGSNYGYTF.

This clonotype was recorded at least ten times. The chain uses TRBV6-5 and TRBJ2-5; TRBD1 aligns across 7 bases. Germline values: CDR1 MNHEY, CDR2 SVGAGI. The CDR3 loop spans 12 amino acids. Germline trimming cut 5 bases from V and 5 bases from J; bases unmatched to any gene: 2. The CDR3 sequence is CASSETGETQYF. The DNA of the CDR3 is TGTGCCAGCAGTGAGACAGGGGAGACCCAGTACTTC.

V and J are TRBV5-6 and TRBJ2-1; 12 positions agree with TRBD2. CDR1 and CDR2 (germline): SGHDT, YYEEEE. The junction had 8 bases not matched to a gene; V was cut back by 0 bases and J by 7 bases. CDR3 length: 17 amino acids. The CDR3 spells CASSLVLLAGGPNEQFF. The CDR3 nucleotides read TGTGCCAGCAGCTTGGTCCTCCTAGCGGGAGGGCCAAATGAGCAGTTCTTC.

The chain carries TRBV27 and TRBJ2-5; D might be TRBD1 (5 bases). Looked up from germline, CDR1 is MNHEY and CDR2 is SMNVEV (reference sequence). V was cut by 5 bases and J by 5 bases, with 15 bases left in between. CDR3 length: 14 amino acids. CDR3 sequence reads: CASSAIGVPETQYF. DNA for the CDR3: TGTGCCAGCAGTGCCATAGGGGTGCCCGAGACCCAGTACTTC.

This clonotype has a count of ten or more. The chain uses TRBV11-2 and TRBJ2-7; 11 nucleotides line up with TRBD2. CDR3 length: 16 amino acids. Germline CDR1 SGHAT, CDR2 FQNNGV. J was trimmed by 1 base and V by 1 base; bases with no gene match: 3. The CDR3 loop reads CASSLVGLAGSYEQYF. CDR3 coding DNA: TGTGCCAGCAGCTTAGTTGGACTAGCGGGTTCCTACGAGCAGTACTTC.

In this sample, this clonotype turned up a few times. V gene TRBV20-1 combines with J gene TRBJ2-7, with TRBD1 matching over 7 bases. Trimming removed 5 bases from V and 1 base from J; junction bases left unmatched: 5. Germline V gene lookup returns CDR1 DFQATT and CDR2 SNEGSKA (reference sequence). The CDR3 length is 13 residues. The CDR3, as DNA: TGCAGTGCTTACAGGGGTATTTCCTACGAGCAGTACTTC. This codes for CSAYRGISYEQYF.

The table lists this clonotype with a count of one. V usage is TRBV20-1 and J usage is TRBJ1-2; no clear D gene. Trimming removed 0 bases at V and 8 bases at J, with 7 bases between. Per the germline V gene, CDR1 is DFQATT and CDR2 is SNEGSKA (reference sequence). The CDR3 consists of 11 residues. The CDR3 protein is CSARDPGGYTF. The CDR3 DNA sequence: TGCAGTGCTAGAGATCCGGGCGGCTACACCTTC.

On this clonotype itself: The junction departs from germline at one end; a sequencing error may be responsible. The gene calls are TRBV7-9 and TRBJ2-5; D is tentatively TRBD1 or TRBD2 (5 bases each). The germline V gene has CDR1 SEHNR and CDR2 FQNEAQ (reference sequence). The CDR3 loop spans 15 amino acids. The CDR3 is CASSWFGTREETRYF. CDR3 bases: TGTGCCAGCAGCTGGTTCGGGACGCGAGAAGAGACCCGGTACTTC.

The CDR3 loop is CASRQGQGGNIQYF. The CDR3 DNA reads as TGTGCCAGCAGGCAGGGACAGGGCGGAAACATTCAGTACTTC. J is TRBJ2-4 and V is TRBV12-3 or TRBV12-4; 9 bases agree with TRBD1. The CDR3 consists of 14 residues. Germline trimming cut 6 bases from V and 6 bases from J; bases unmatched to any gene: 6.

This clonotype was counted once. V is TRBV10-3 and J is TRBJ2-2; a possible D gene is TRBD1 (5 bases). The V gene lost 3 bases and the J gene lost 0 bases, with 5 bases spanning the gap. This CDR3 has 14 residues. Germline-derived CDR1 and CDR2 are ENHRY and SYGVKD. In DNA form, the CDR3 reads TGTGCCATCAGTGAACAGGCGAACACCGGGGAGCTGTTTTTT. Protein sequence: CAISEQANTGELFF.